The rows below give T cell receptor beta chains drawn from one sample of a study of T cell responses to AZD1222 COVID-19 vaccine. Produced via immunoSEQ multiplex PCR; TCRdb's table is partial and in-frame only. In the table there are more than 100,000 clones, 91% of which are singletons. The sample consisted of peripheral blood, taken on day 0 of AZD1222 vaccination. The receptors stem from an adult in good health. The CDR3 runs from the conserved cysteine through the conserved F or W. The D gene is left open where the match is weak. The size of a clone is reported for some rows only, either as once, few or many, or as a class for expanded clones.

J | D | V | size | DNA | CDR3
TRBJ2-1 | . | TRBV12-3/TRBV12-4 | . | TGTGCCAGCAGTCAAGACGTGAACGTTGAGCAGTTCTTC | CASSQDVNVEQFF
TRBJ1-1 | TRBD1 | TRBV5-1 | . | TGCGCCAGCAGCTGGGGTACAGGGGACACTGAAGCTTTCTTT | CASSWGTGDTEAFF
TRBJ2-1 | . | TRBV28 | . | TGTGCCAGCAGTTCGACAGGGTGGGCGGGGAGCTACAATGAGCAGTTCTTC | CASSSTGWAGSYNEQFF
TRBJ2-7 | TRBD2 | TRBV6-5 | . | TGTGCCAGCAGTTACTCGGGACTAGCGTGGTACGAGCAGTACTTC | CASSYSGLAWYEQYF
TRBJ1-1 | . | TRBV3-1/TRBV3-2 | . | TGTGCCAGCAGCCAAGTAGGGTTGAACACTGAAGCTTTCTTT | CASSQVGLNTEAFF
TRBJ2-5 | TRBD2 | TRBV7-8 | . | TGTGCCAGCAGCTCGGGACTAGCGGTACAAGAGACCCAGTACTTC | CASSSGLAVQETQYF
TRBJ1-3 | . | TRBV14 | . | TGTGCCAGCAGCCCCGCCAGAAACACCATATATTTT | CASSPARNTIYF
TRBJ1-1 | . | TRBV30 | . | TGTGCCTGGAGTGCAGATAACGCAGAAGCTTTCTTT | CAWSADNAEAFF
TRBJ2-3 | . | TRBV27 | . | TGTGCCAGCAGTTTCCGCGGGCCGGGCACAGATACGCAGTATTTT | CASSFRGPGTDTQYF
TRBJ2-1 | TRBD1 | TRBV5-6 | . | TGTGCCAGCAGCCGCGGGACAGGGGGCTACAATGAGCAGTTCTTC | CASSRGTGGYNEQFF
TRBJ2-7 | . | TRBV21-1 | . | TGTGCCAGCAGCATCGGGGCCAAACTTTACGAGCAGTACTTC | CASSIGAKLYEQYF
TRBJ2-7 | TRBD2 | TRBV10-1 | . | TGCGCCAGCAGTGAGAGCGGGAGGTTCAACGAGCAGTACTTC | CASSESGRFNEQYF
TRBJ1-2 | . | TRBV21-1 | few | TGTGCCAGCAGCAAAGATGGCAGGGGCGCAAAGTATGGCTACACCTTC | CASSKDGRGAKYGYTF
TRBJ2-1 | . | TRBV28 | . | TGTGCCAGCAGTTTACCGAGCTCCTACAATGAGCAGTTCTTC | CASSLPSSYNEQFF
TRBJ1-1 | . | TRBV9 | . | TGTGCCAGCAGCGCCCGAGGATACAGTGTCACTGAAGCTTTCTTT | CASSARGYSVTEAFF
TRBJ2-5 | . | TRBV3-1/TRBV3-2 | . | TGTGCCAGCAGCCAAGGGACTAGGACAGGGCAAAGTAGAACCCAGTACTTC | CASSQGTRTGQSRTQYF
TRBJ1-4 | . | TRBV30 | . | TGTGCCTGGAGTGAGCATAATGTCGGTGAAAAACTGTTTTTT | CAWSEHNVGEKLFF
TRBJ1-2 | TRBD1 | TRBV5-5 | . | TGTGCCAGCAGCTTGGGGCCGGGACAGAATAACTATGGCTACACCTTC | CASSLGPGQNNYGYTF
TRBJ1-5 | . | TRBV7-6 | . | TGTGCCAGCAGCTTAGTCGGTCAGCCCCAGCATTTT | CASSLVGQPQHF
TRBJ1-2 | . | TRBV24-1 | . | TGTGCCACCAGTGATTTCGAGGGCAGGGGCTACACCTTC | CATSDFEGRGYTF
TRBJ1-2 | TRBD1 | TRBV6-1 | . | TGTGCCAGCAGTGAAGCGCTGACAGGGGGGATCTATGGCTACACCTTC | CASSEALTGGIYGYTF
TRBJ2-2 | . | TRBV7-7 | . | TGTGCCAGCAGCTTAGCCGGGGAGCTGTTTTTT | CASSLAGELFF
TRBJ1-2 | TRBD1 | TRBV19 | . | TGTGCCAGTAGCTTCGGACAGGCTGACTATGGCTACACCTTC | CASSFGQADYGYTF
TRBJ2-1 | TRBD2 | TRBV5-1 | few | TGCGCCAGCAGCTTGGTCTTAGCGGGAGGTATCAATGAGCAGTTCTTC | CASSLVLAGGINEQFF
TRBJ1-1 | . | TRBV7-9 | . | TGTGCCAGCAGTCACAGGTCGGGCGTCCAGGCTTTCTTT | CASSHRSGVQAFF
TRBJ2-3 | TRBD2 | TRBV7-9 | . | TGTGCCAGCAGCTTAGGGCAGCTAGCGGGAGGCGGCACAGATACGCAGTATTTT | CASSLGQLAGGGTDTQYF
TRBJ1-4 | TRBD1 | TRBV28 | . | TGTGCCAGCAGCGGGCCAAGGGACAGGGGGGTTAGTAATGAAAAACTGTTTTTT | CASSGPRDRGVSNEKLFF
TRBJ1-5 | . | TRBV5-1 | . | TGCGCCAGCAGCTTGGGGGGGGAGACGCAGCCCCAGCATTTT | CASSLGGETQPQHF
TRBJ2-1 | TRBD2 | TRBV5-4 | . | TGTGCCAGCAGCCCGGGACTAGCGGGAGTCCAGCAGTTCTTC | CASSPGLAGVQQFF
TRBJ2-1 | TRBD2 | TRBV24-1 | . | TGTGCCACCAGTGATCGCGGGAGGGCTGACAATGAGCAGTTCTTC | CATSDRGRADNEQFF
TRBJ1-1 | . | TRBV18 | . | TGTGCCAGCTCACCCGGACGGGGGGGTACTGAAGCTTTCTTT | CASSPGRGGTEAFF
TRBJ2-7 | TRBD2 | TRBV29-1 | . | TGCAGCGTTGAGGGACTAGCGGGAGGCTACGAGCAGTACTTC | CSVEGLAGGYEQYF
TRBJ1-4 | TRBD1 | TRBV18 | . | TGTGCCAGCTCACCACCGGACAGGGGGCCGGGCGAAAAACTGTTTTTT | CASSPPDRGPGEKLFF
TRBJ2-7 | . | TRBV28 | . | TGTGCCACCCAGACACAGGGTATTGAGGACGAGCAGTACTTC | CATQTQGIEDEQYF
TRBJ1-6 | TRBD1 | TRBV11-2 | . | TGTGCCAGCAGCCTGGGACAGGGAGATTCACCCCTCCACTTT | CASSLGQGDSPLHF
TRBJ2-2 | TRBD2 | TRBV7-6 | . | TGTGCCAGCAGCCCACTAGCGGGAGTATACACCGGGGAGCTGTTTTTT | CASSPLAGVYTGELFF
TRBJ1-1 | . | TRBV21-1 | . | TGTGCCAGCAGTCGCGTTTTAACGGGACACCGGAGGAACACTGAAGCTTTCTTT | CASSRVLTGHRRNTEAFF
TRBJ2-1 | . | TRBV4-1 | . | TGCGCCAGCAGCCAAGCCGGACTCTACAATGAGCAGTTCTTC | CASSQAGLYNEQFF
TRBJ2-5 | . | TRBV10-2 | . | TGCGCCAGCAGCTACACAGCCTTGGAGACCCAGTACTTC | CASSYTALETQYF
TRBJ1-2 | . | TRBV28 | . | TGTGCCAGCAGTTTGGCCAGCTTATATGGCTACACCTTC | CASSLASLYGYTF
TRBJ2-7 | . | TRBV7-8 | few | TGTGCCAGCAGCTTAGGTAAAAGTGGGGAGCAGTACTTC | CASSLGKSGEQYF
TRBJ1-4 | TRBD1 | TRBV5-5 | . | TGTGCCAGCAGTCGGGACAGGGGCGAAAGGGGAAATGAAAAACTGTTTTTT | CASSRDRGERGNEKLFF
TRBJ1-3 | . | TRBV14 | . | TGTGCCAGCAGCCAGGACAGCTTCTCTGGAAACACCATATATTTT | CASSQDSFSGNTIYF
TRBJ1-4 | TRBD1 | TRBV13 | . | TGTGCCAGCAGCTCGGGACAGGGAGGCGAAAAACTGTTTTTT | CASSSGQGGEKLFF
TRBJ1-1 | . | TRBV28 | . | TGTGCCAGCAGTTCCAGGGCTATGAACACTGAAGCTTTCTTT | CASSSRAMNTEAFF
TRBJ1-5 | . | TRBV19 | . | TGTGCCAGTAGTCCTGCAGAGGGAAATCAGCCCCAGCATTTT | CASSPAEGNQPQHF
TRBJ2-7 | . | TRBV5-1 | . | TGCGCCAGCAGCCCCGGACTCGTTCAGTACTTC | CASSPGLVQYF